These T cell receptor beta chains were read from a single sample in a study of beta chain features in type 1 diabetes. Using immunoSEQ multiplex PCR, the repertoire was profiled, and TCRdb retains in-frame clones only, with some absent. This sample carries approximately 44,000 clones, 51% of them seen once, and the ten largest clones take around 2.1%. Specimen: Tregs from blood. The receptors originated from a woman aged 18-35 years in good health. Each CDR3 is given without its conserved first and last residue.

TRBJ2-7 TRBV5-6 ASSLVGGDYEQY
TRBJ2-5 TRBV29-1 SVLGTGETQY
TRBJ1-5 TRBV29-1 SVDTGLGQPQH
TRBJ2-3 TRBV7-2 ASSVTSGRTDTQY
TRBJ2-3 TRBV6-5 ASSGDYYSPDTQY
TRBJ1-1 TRBV6-6 ASSQGTLNTEAF
TRBJ1-4 TRBV6-5 ASRWGQNEKLF
TRBJ2-6 TRBV19 ASSPGPGGSGANVLT
TRBJ2-4 TRBV4-2 ASSQGLGSSGRFSLTKNIQY
TRBJ2-7 TRBV7-9 ASSSRAGEAYEQY
TRBJ2-5 TRBV7-2 ASSRRGDSQETQY
TRBJ2-3 TRBV7-9 ASGPPGTYRTDTQY
TRBJ2-5 TRBV5-1 ASSDTSGSFQETQY
TRBJ1-2 TRBV13 ASSTRQDLNYGYT
TRBJ2-1 TRBV7-2 ASSWRRGSYNEQF
TRBJ1-1 TRBV6-1 ASSWDILSNTEAF
TRBJ2-1 TRBV5-1 ASSGGQGSYNEQF
TRBJ1-1 TRBV19 ASSTNRRTEAF
TRBJ2-1 TRBV7-9 ASSSIELAGSSYNEQF
TRBJ2-1 TRBV11-3 ASSLGLAGWQEQF
TRBJ2-3 TRBV18 ASSRGRAPDTQY
TRBJ1-4 TRBV27 ASSPGYFNEKLF
TRBJ2-3 TRBV19 ASSTRYTADTQY
TRBJ2-3 TRBV7-9 ASSLRLAAYTDTQY
TRBJ2-2 TRBV15 ATSRETMASGNTGELF
TRBJ2-1 TRBV28 ASTLGLTVGGDEQF
TRBJ2-1 TRBV6-6 ASSYFEAGDNEQF
TRBJ1-5 TRBV28 ASSFPGTGNQPQH
TRBJ2-1 TRBV30 AWSRRDSYNEQF
TRBJ2-4 TRBV29-1 SVIRGKAKNIQY
TRBJ2-1 TRBV18 ASSPPFGRGDEQF
TRBJ1-5 TRBV18 ASSPMGQADQPQH
TRBJ2-1 TRBV11-3 ASSLAGGNEQF